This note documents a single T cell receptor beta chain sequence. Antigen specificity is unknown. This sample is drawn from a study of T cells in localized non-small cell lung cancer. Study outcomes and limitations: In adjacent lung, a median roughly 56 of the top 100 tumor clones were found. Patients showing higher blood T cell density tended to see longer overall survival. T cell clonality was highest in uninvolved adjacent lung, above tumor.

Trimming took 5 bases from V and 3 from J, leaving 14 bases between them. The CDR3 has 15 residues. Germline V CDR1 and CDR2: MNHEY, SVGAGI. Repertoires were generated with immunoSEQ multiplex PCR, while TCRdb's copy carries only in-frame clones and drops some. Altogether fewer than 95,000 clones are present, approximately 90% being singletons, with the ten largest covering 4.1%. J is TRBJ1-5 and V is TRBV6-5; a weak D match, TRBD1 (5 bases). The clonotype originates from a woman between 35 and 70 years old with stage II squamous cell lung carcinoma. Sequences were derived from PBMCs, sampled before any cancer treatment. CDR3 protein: CASSNGAGLNQPQHF. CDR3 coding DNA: TGTGCCAGCAGTAACGGGGCGGGACTCAATCAGCCCCAGCATTTT.